The next 4 T cell receptor beta chains were all read from a single sample in a study of regulatory T cells in long-lasting Graves disease. Time point specified: newly diagnosed GD, antithyroid drugs for less than 3 months. Extracted RNA from PBMCs served as the source of the TCR library. For TCR beta, libraries came from iRepertoire HTBI primers and Arm-PCR of CDR3 regions. TCRdb re-analysed the multiplex PCR reads in MiXCR, keeping a single row per CDR3 protein. The sample lists 410,000 or so distinct CDR3 sequences; 15% were seen once. The same sample was also studied in work on T cells in Graves' hyperthyroidism and ophthalmopathy.

The sample was peripheral blood mononuclear cells (PBMCs), taken at new diagnosis, from a patient treated with antithyroid drugs. Receptors were obtained from a woman aged 25 to 39 with Graves disease.

This clonotype occurred a few times. The chain is built from TRBV7-2 and TRBJ2-7, with 14 bases matching TRBD2. The CDR3 length is 17 residues. Germline loops: CDR1 SGHTA, CDR2 FQGNSA. With V trimmed by 5 bases and J by 4 bases, 10 bases remained unmatched. For the CDR3, the DNA is TGTGCCAGCAGCCCCCCGGGACTAGCGGGGGCCTTTTACGAGCAGTACTTC. It specifies CASSPPGLAGAFYEQYF.

This clonotype was observed many times. This chain links TRBV30 with TRBJ2-2; TRBD1 might be the D (6 bases). Trimming removed 0 bases from V and 6 bases from J, with 14 bases in between. The CDR3 contains 15 residues. Germline-derived CDR1 and CDR2 are GTSNPN and SVGIG (reference sequence). The CDR3: CAWSVLGGAAGELFF. In nucleotides, the CDR3 is TGTGCCTGGAGTGTATTAGGGGGTGCGGCCGGGGAGCTGTTTTTT.

The chain joins TRBV19 to TRBJ2-4; TRBD2 aligns across 7 bases. With 8 bases clipped from V and 3 bases from J, the junction kept 10 bases outside the gene matches. CDR3 length equals 15 residues. CDR1 is LNHDA, CDR2 SQIVND, per germline (reference sequence). The CDR3, as DNA: TGTGCCAGTGAGGGGCGGGAGCCTAACAAAAACATTCAGTACTTC. This gives the protein CASEGREPNKNIQYF.

This clonotype was counted at least ten times. CDR3 nucleotides: TGTGCCAGCAGCCCAGGGGCCACGAGTGAAGCTTTCTTT. Translation gives CASSPGATSEAFF. V is TRBV3-1 and J is TRBJ1-1; D possibly corresponds to TRBD1 (6 bases). This CDR3 spans 13 amino acids. Germline assignment: CDR1 LGHDT and CDR2 YNNKEL (reference sequence). Trimming pared 4 bases from V and 7 bases from J, leaving 13 bases between.